The entry below describes one TCR beta chain. The antigen remains undetermined. Libraries were prepared by immunoSEQ multiplex PCR; TCRdb keeps only in-frame clonotypes and omits some of them. The profile shows tens of thousands of clones, over 75% of them singletons. This entry comes from a study of OX40 agonist ivuxolimab in advanced cancers. Study-level findings and limits: Doses of 0.1 to 3.0 mg/kg were accompanied by clonal expansion of CD4+ and CD8+ blood T cells by week 6.

The TCR originated in an adult with an advanced solid tumor such as melanoma, head and neck, liver or kidney cancer. This material consisted of CD4+ or CD8+ T cells sorted from blood, taken in a trial of the OX40 agonist ivuxolimab.

The CDR3 DNA reads TGTGCCAGCAGCCCAGCCGGGACAGGGGGCGACGAGCAGTACTTC. It yields the protein CASSPAGTGGDEQYF. The chain couples TRBV9 to TRBJ2-7; the match to TRBD1 covers 12 bases. The CDR3 contains 15 residues. CDR1 and CDR2 (germline): SGDLS, YYNGEE. J lost 5 bases, V lost 4 bases, and 7 bases had no gene match.